A selection of T cell receptor beta chains follows, all from one sample in a study of regulatory T cells in long-lasting Graves disease. TCRdb redid the calling of the multiplex PCR reads with MiXCR, one entry per CDR3 protein. Among roughly 500,000 distinct CDR3 sequences, about 22% were seen once, and the ten largest hold roughly 7%. Sequenced here: peripheral blood mononuclear cells (PBMCs), sampled when the disease was refractory, from a patient treated with antithyroid drugs. These receptors came from a female donor with Graves disease. Both conserved end residues are part of each CDR3. Fields, in order: J gene, V gene, D gene, clone size, CDR3 DNA, CDR3 protein. D genes are given only for firm matches. Expanded clones get a size class; other rows say once, few or many, or leave the size out.

TRBJ2-5	TRBV7-2	-	-	TGTGCCAGCAGCTCGGGACCAACGGTAGAGACCCAGTACTTC	CASSSGPTVETQYF
TRBJ2-7	TRBV29-1	-	many	TGCAGCGCCTCAGGGGAGGGATTCTACGAGCAGTACTTC	CSASGEGFYEQYF
TRBJ1-2	TRBV6-1	-	many	TGTGCCAGCGGTATAGGATTCATCGACTATGGCTACACCTTC	CASGIGFIDYGYTF
TRBJ1-5	TRBV6-1	-	many	TGTGCCAGCAAGAGTAGCAATCAGCCCCAGCATTTT	CASKSSNQPQHF
TRBJ1-1	TRBV6-1	-	-	-	CASVGTGISRFF
TRBJ2-5	TRBV4-1	TRBD2	few	TGCGCCAGCAGCTCTCGAGTAAGCGGGGGGGAGACCCAGTACTTC	CASSSRVSGGETQYF
TRBJ1-4	TRBV7-8	-	few	TGTGCCAGCAGCACCCGGCGCAGCCTTAATGAAAAACTGTTTTTT	CASSTRRSLNEKLFF
TRBJ1-3	TRBV4-2	-	-	TGTGCCAGCAGCCAAGTTGTAAGGGGATCTGGAAACACCATATATTTT	CASSQVVRGSGNTIYF
TRBJ1-5	TRBV4-1	-	few	TGCGCCAGCAGCCAAGAGGGACTGACAAATCAGCCCCAGCATTTT	CASSQEGLTNQPQHF
TRBJ1-1	TRBV11-2	-	many	TGTGCCAGCAGCTTAGATCCCAACCCTTCCTCTGAAGCTTTCTTT	CASSLDPNPSSEAFF
TRBJ1-4	TRBV6-2/TRBV6-3	-	many	TGTGCCAGCAGTTACTCGTGGTCGGAGACAACTAATGAAAAACTGTTTTTT	CASSYSWSETTNEKLFF
TRBJ2-5	TRBV9	TRBD2	many	TGTGCCAGCAGCGTAGGTGGCGGGGGGCCACAAGAGACCCAGTACTTC	CASSVGGGGPQETQYF
TRBJ2-1	TRBV7-9	TRBD2	-	TGTGCCAGCAGCCAAACCGGGACTAGCGGATACAATGAGCAGTTCTTC	CASSQTGTSGYNEQFF
TRBJ1-4	TRBV19	TRBD1	-	TGTGCCAGTAGTAAAATCCCGGGACAGGGGATTGAAAAACTGTTTTTT	CASSKIPGQGIEKLFF
TRBJ1-5	TRBV19	TRBD1	few	TGTGCCAGTAGTATTCCACCTACAGGGGAACAGCCCCAGCATTTT	CASSIPPTGEQPQHF
TRBJ1-4	TRBV5-5	-	-	TGTGCCAGCAGCCCGAATGGGCAGGGGCACGGAAAACTGTTTTTT	CASSPNGQGHGKLFF
TRBJ1-6	TRBV28	-	-	TGTGCCAGCAAACCGGGACAAGCTTCGGGAGCCCTCCACTTT	CASKPGQASGALHF
TRBJ1-1	TRBV5-1	-	many	TGCGCCAGCAGCCAGGGGTGGGACACTGAAGCTTTCTTT	CASSQGWDTEAFF
TRBJ2-2	TRBV13	-	-	TGTGCCAGCACCCAAATCGGGGGAGTTGACACCGGGGAGCTGTTTTTT	CASTQIGGVDTGELFF
TRBJ2-1	TRBV12-3/TRBV12-4	TRBD2	-	TGTGCCAGCAAGTCCATAGCGGGCCGAGGTGAGCAGTTCTTC	CASKSIAGRGEQFF
TRBJ2-2	TRBV18	-	-	TGTGCCAGCTCACCACCTCCGCCCACCCTCAACACCGGGGAGCTGTTTTTT	CASSPPPPTLNTGELFF
TRBJ1-4	TRBV3-1	-	few	TGTGCCAGCAGCCAAGGGACCGCCGAAAAACTGTTTTTT	CASSQGTAEKLFF
TRBJ2-7	TRBV7-9	TRBD1	few	TGTACCAGCAGCCTAAGGGACAGCTACGAGCAGTACTTC	CTSSLRDSYEQYF
TRBJ2-7	TRBV4-1	TRBD2	-	TGCGCCAGCAGCCAAGATGGGGGGGGGATGGACGAGCAGTACTTC	CASSQDGGGMDEQYF
TRBJ2-7	TRBV12-3/TRBV12-4	TRBD1	few	TGTGCCAGCAACCCCGGGACAGGGGTCCACGAGCAGTACTTC	CASNPGTGVHEQYF
TRBJ2-1	TRBV28	TRBD1	-	TGTGCCAGCAGTTCTCCGGGACAGGGGTACAATGAGCAGTTCTTC	CASSSPGQGYNEQFF
TRBJ2-7	TRBV6-1	TRBD1	-	TGTGCCAGCAGTAAGGAGCCGACAGGGGGCTTAAACGAGCAGTACTTC	CASSKEPTGGLNEQYF
TRBJ2-5	TRBV5-4	TRBD2	-	TGTGCCAGCAGGTACCAGCGGGGGGGCGAGACCCAGTACTTC	CASRYQRGGETQYF
TRBJ2-5	TRBV5-6	TRBD2	-	TGTGCCAGCAGCTTGCGGAGCGGGAGTTATGAGACCCAGTACTTC	CASSLRSGSYETQYF
TRBJ1-5	TRBV6-2/TRBV6-3	TRBD1	many	TGTGCCAGCAGTTACTCGGTCCACAGGGGCCTTCGAAGCAATCAGCCCCAGCATTTT	CASSYSVHRGLRSNQPQHF
TRBJ1-1	TRBV11-2	-	many	TGTGCCAGCAGCTCAGAATTCACAGGGAACACTGAAGCTTTCTTT	CASSSEFTGNTEAFF
TRBJ2-7	TRBV28	-	many	TGTGCCAGCAGTTCCGGGGGATACGAGCAGTACTTC	CASSSGGYEQYF
TRBJ2-7	TRBV12-5	-	many	TGTGCTAGTGGTTTGTCCTCGGGGTCTTTGCGCGAGCAGTACTTC	CASGLSSGSLREQYF
TRBJ2-2	TRBV6-5	-	few	TGTGCCAGCAGTTTCACTAGTTCCGGGGAGCTGTTTTTT	CASSFTSSGELFF
TRBJ1-2	TRBV10-3	-	many	TGTGCCATCAGTGAGAGGGGTAGAGTCTCTTCCGGAGGCTACACCTTC	CAISERGRVSSGGYTF
TRBJ2-2	TRBV6-1	-	many	TGTGCCAGCACGGGCCAGAACACCGGGGAGCTGTTTTTT	CASTGQNTGELFF
TRBJ1-5	TRBV19	-	few	TGTGCCAGTAGTATCTCTTCTCAGCCCCAGCATTTT	CASSISSQPQHF
TRBJ2-1	TRBV6-2/TRBV6-3	TRBD2	-	TGTGCCAGCAGATTTAGCGGGACGTCCTACAATGAGCAGTTCTTC	CASRFSGTSYNEQFF
TRBJ2-1	TRBV29-1	-	-	TGCAGCGTTGAAGACCCCGTCCATTACAATGAGCAGTTCTTC	CSVEDPVHYNEQFF
TRBJ2-7	TRBV28	-	many	TGTGCCAGCAGTTTTTCAGGCACTCTCCACGAGCAGTACTTC	CASSFSGTLHEQYF
TRBJ2-2	TRBV9	-	few	TGTGCCAGCCGTCAGACAGACACGAACACCGGGGAGCTGTTTTTT	CASRQTDTNTGELFF
TRBJ2-7	TRBV20-1	TRBD2	-	TGCAGTGCTAGACCGGGACTAGCGGGAGGGCTGCGGGTTTACTACGAGCAGTACTTC	CSARPGLAGGLRVYYEQYF
TRBJ1-1	TRBV6-1	-	many	TGTGCCAGCAGTGAAGGGGGCCCGAGGCACACTGAAGCTTTCTTT	CASSEGGPRHTEAFF
TRBJ1-2	TRBV20-1	TRBD1	many	TGCAGTGCTAGAGATGACAGGGCCGGCTACACCTTC	CSARDDRAGYTF
TRBJ1-2	TRBV4-2	-	few	TGTGCCAGCAGCCAAGATGAGGGCAGCCCCGGCTATGGCTACACCTTC	CASSQDEGSPGYGYTF
TRBJ1-6	TRBV12-3/TRBV12-4	-	many	TGTGCCAGCAGTTCCTTGGGGCAGGGAACAACAAATTCACCCCTCCACTTT	CASSSLGQGTTNSPLHF
TRBJ1-4	TRBV9	-	once	TGTGCCAGCAGCGCTGGGGGCGCGCCTAATGAAAAACTGTTTTTT	CASSAGGAPNEKLFF
TRBJ1-3	TRBV20-1	TRBD1	few	TGCAGTGCTCCTCTACCCCGGACAGGGCAAAACACCATATATTTT	CSAPLPRTGQNTIYF
TRBJ1-2	TRBV30	-	many	TGTGCCTGGAAGGCCCACTATGGCTACACCTTC	CAWKAHYGYTF
TRBJ1-2	TRBV28	-	-	TGTGCCAGCAGTCCTACAGGGCCCAGCTATGGCTACACCTTC	CASSPTGPSYGYTF
TRBJ1-1	TRBV4-1	-	few	TGCGCCAGCAGCCAAGTGGGGGAGAACACTGAAGCTTTCTTT	CASSQVGENTEAFF
TRBJ1-2	TRBV5-6	-	-	TGTGCCAGCAGCTTGGGGCGTCCCGGAGGCTACACCTTC	CASSLGRPGGYTF
TRBJ2-7	TRBV20-1	-	-	TGCAGTGCTAGCAGGGGACTACTAGCCTACGAGCAGTACTTC	CSASRGLLAYEQYF
TRBJ2-5	TRBV12-5	TRBD1	many	TGTGCTAGTGGTCTCTCCGGGACAGGGGGCCGTGAGACCCAGTACTTC	CASGLSGTGGRETQYF
TRBJ2-7	TRBV12-5	TRBD1	many	TGTGCTAGTGGTTTGGTACTGGGACAGGGGAGGTACGAGCAGTACTTC	CASGLVLGQGRYEQYF
TRBJ1-2	TRBV6-1	TRBD1	few	TGTGCCAGCAGAAAAGGGACAGGGCTCGCGGGCTACACCTTC	CASRKGTGLAGYTF
TRBJ1-5	TRBV7-2	TRBD1	few	TGTGCCAGCAGCCCGGGGGGAGTGGACAGGCCCAATCAGCCCCAGCATTTT	CASSPGGVDRPNQPQHF
TRBJ1-2	TRBV7-2	-	many	TGTGCCAGCAGCTTAGTCTCCCTACCAACGAACTATGGCTACACCTTC	CASSLVSLPTNYGYTF
TRBJ2-1	TRBV7-3	-	-	TGTGCCAGCAGCTCTCAGGGGGAGCAGTTCTTC	CASSSQGEQFF
TRBJ1-3	TRBV7-9	-	few	TGTGCCAGCGTAAGCGGCTTATTTGGAACTGGAAACACCATATATTTT	CASVSGLFGTGNTIYF